The 6 T cell receptor beta chains in this list originate from one sample, sequenced in a study of cytomegalovirus exposure and HLA in healthy donors. 60 Vbeta and 13 Jbeta primers were used in PCR. The method was immunoSEQ multiplex PCR; TCRdb's version includes in-frame clones alone and lacks a portion of them. The table lists about 160,000 clones, about 75% of them singletons. Sequencing input: PBMCs. The receptor set was obtained from a female donor in good health and CMV-seronegative.

This sequence joins TRBV5-6 and TRBJ1-1, with D possibly TRBD1 on 5 matching bases. Trimming cost V 2 bases and J 5 bases, with 10 bases left between them. The germline V gene encodes CDR1 SGHDT and CDR2 YYEEEE. CDR3 length equals 13 residues. CDR3 bases: TGTGCCAGCAGCTTTATCAGGGAAACTGAAGCTTTCTTT. It translates to CASSFIRETEAFF.

V and J are TRBV4-1 and TRBJ1-3; the match to TRBD1 covers 9 bases. Germline V CDR1 and CDR2: MGHRA, YSYEKL. The V and J ends lost 3 bases and 4 bases, in that order; junction bases with no gene match: 10. This CDR3 spans 17 amino acids. The chain's CDR3 is CASSQSGTGRRGNTIYF. The CDR3 DNA reads TGCGCCAGCAGCCAGTCCGGGACAGGGAGGAGAGGAAACACCATATATTTT.

CDR3 loop: CASSQDRVFQGYTF. In nucleotides, the CDR3 is TGTGCCAGCAGCCAAGACAGGGTTTTTCAAGGCTACACCTTC. The chain employs TRBV4-2 and TRBJ1-2, with D perhaps matching TRBD1 (5 bases). Germline lookup yields CDR1 LGHNA and CDR2 YNFKEQ. CDR3 length: 14 residues. Trimming took off 0 bases at V and 8 bases at J, with 13 bases between the two ends.

This clone was observed once. The CDR3 reads CSVREGVEYF. The CDR3 DNA reads as TGCAGCGTGCGGGAGGGGGTAGAGTATTTT. The rearrangement joins TRBV29-1 to TRBJ2-3; 9 positions match TRBD2. Trimming at V came to 6 bases and at J to 13 bases, leaving 5 bases not matched to a gene. CDR1 is SQVTM, CDR2 ANQGSEA, per germline. The CDR3 is 10 residues long.

The chain links TRBV5-1 to TRBJ1-3, with 7 positions matching TRBD1. This CDR3 is built from 16 residues. J gave up 0 bases and V 4 bases, and 7 bases lay outside the gene matches. Germline V gene lookup returns CDR1 SGHRS and CDR2 YFSETQ. In nucleotides, the CDR3 is TGCGCCAGCAGCCGAACGGACAGGAGCTCTGGAAACACCATATATTTT. It codes for CASSRTDRSSGNTIYF. Filled out from reference TRBV5-1 and TRBJ1-3, the complete variable domain reads KAGVTQTPRYLIKTRGQQVTLSCSPISGHRSVSWYQQTPGQGLQFLFEYFSETQRNKGNFPGRFSGRQFSNSRSEMNVSTLELGDSALYLCASSRTDRSSGNTIYFGEGSWLTVV.

J is TRBJ2-1 and V is TRBV27; 7 positions agree with TRBD2. The CDR3 contains 14 residues. The germline CDR1 and CDR2 sequences are MNHEY and SMNVEV (reference sequence). V lost 2 bases to trimming and J lost 4 bases; unmatched junction nucleotides: 2. The CDR3 DNA is TGTGCCAGCAGTTTACAGGGAGGGTACAATGAGCAGTTCTTC. Translated: CASSLQGGYNEQFF.